This TCR beta chain was identified in a study of beta chain features in type 1 diabetes. This clone was seen a handful of times. Every bit of the isolated RNA underwent reverse transcription, so sequencing read expressed TCRB transcripts. Libraries were prepared by immunoSEQ multiplex PCR; TCRdb keeps only in-frame clonotypes and omits some of them. The data hold fewer than 900,000 clones, with 17% observed a single time. Germline values: CDR1 SGHKS, CDR2 YYEKEE (reference sequence). The V and J ends lost 1 base and 1 base respectively, with 8 bases between them. This CDR3 comprises 14 residues. On average, the one heparinised blood draw given by each donor was approximately 0.12 L.

Sequenced material: naive CD4+ T cells from blood. The receptor's source is a woman aged 18-29 years in good health. The chain combines TRBV5-5 with TRBJ1-1; no firm D call. The CDR3 reads CASSLYIRNTEAFF. The CDR3 coding sequence is TGTGCCAGCAGCTTGTATATCCGGAACACTGAAGCTTTCTTT. Supplemented by reference TRBV5-5 and TRBJ1-1, the full variable domain reads DAGVTQSPTHLIKTRGQQVTLRCSPISGHKSVSWYQQVLGQGPQFIFQYYEKEERGRGNFPDRFSARQFPNYSSELNVNALLLGDSALYLCASSLYIRNTEAFFGQGTRLTVV.